Shown below are 4 T cell receptor beta chains from a single sample sequenced in a study of T-cell memory formation after mild COVID-19. TCRdb independently ran MiXCR on the 5' RACE reads; one entry per CDR3 protein. The sample consists of under 600,000 distinct CDR3 sequences, less than 25% of them appearing once. Sequenced: PBMCs or a T cell subset sorted from them (not recorded which). These receptors all come from an adult woman who had mild COVID-19 (a few samples of this study predate the infection). Cell type and time point are not known.

This clonotype appeared a few times. The V and J genes are TRBV6-1 and TRBJ2-5; the D gene could be TRBD1 or TRBD2 (5 bases each). V was clipped by 1 base and J by 0 bases, with 6 bases between them. The CDR3 covers 14 residues. The V gene's germline CDR1 is MNHNS and CDR2 SASEGT. The CDR3 nucleotides read TGTGCCAGCAGTGAAGGGGGGAACCAAGAGACCCAGTACTTC. This codes for CASSEGGNQETQYF.

The V and J genes are TRBV5-1 and TRBJ1-4, with 9 bases that match TRBD1. CDR1 SGHRS and CDR2 YFSETQ come from the germline V gene. The CDR3 has 16 residues. The V gene end was trimmed by 0 bases and the J gene end by 4 bases; junction bases not matched to a gene: 4. CDR3 nucleotides: TGCGCCAGCAGCTTGGGACAGGGGGTTCATAATGAAAAACTGTTTTTT. Translating it yields CASSLGQGVHNEKLFF.

In this sample, this clonotype turned up a few times. V usage is TRBV7-2 and J usage is TRBJ1-1; no clear D. The V gene's germline CDR1 is SGHTA and CDR2 FQGNSA. V gave up 2 bases and J gave up 1 base, with 5 bases separating them. CDR3 size: 13 residues. CDR3 protein: CASSLHKNTEAFF. The CDR3 DNA follows: TGTGCCAGCAGCTTACACAAGAACACTGAAGCTTTCTTT.

The chain links TRBV6-2 or TRBV6-3 to TRBJ1-2; unclear D gene. The V gene lost 0 bases and the J gene lost 8 bases, with 13 bases spanning the gap. The CDR3 covers 14 residues. Germline-derived CDR1 and CDR2 are MNHEY and SVGEGT. CDR3: CASSYSLGSGGYTF. CDR3 nucleotide sequence: TGTGCCAGCAGTTACTCGCTCGGGTCGGGAGGCTACACCTTC.